This entry lists 9 T cell receptor beta chains sequenced from one sample in a study of blood T cell repertoires in COVID-19. Assay: immunoSEQ multiplex PCR; the TCRdb copy retains only in-frame clones and omits some. In the table there are fewer than 300,000 clones, approximately 81% of which are singletons. The sequenced sample consisted of peripheral blood. Every receptor here comes from a woman younger than 35 with acute or convalescent COVID-19.

The chain combines TRBV7-2 with TRBJ1-5; D is undetermined. Between the trimmed V and J ends, which lost 4 bases and 3 bases, there was a span of 7 bases. CDR3 length: 13 residues. The germline V gene encodes CDR1 SGHTA and CDR2 FQGNSA. The DNA of the CDR3 is TGTGCCAGCAGCTATGGCCTCAATCAGCCCCAGCATTTT. Protein product: CASSYGLNQPQHF. The full variable domain, rest sourced from reference TRBV7-2 and TRBJ1-5, is GAGVSQSPSNKVTEKGKDVELRCDPISGHTALYWYRQSLGQGLEFLIYFQGNSAPDKSGLPSDRFSAERTGGSVSTLTIQRTQQEDSAVYLCASSYGLNQPQHFGDGTRLSIL.

This chain connects TRBV20-1 to TRBJ2-7; D is undetermined. Per germline, CDR1 DFQATT and CDR2 SNEGSKA (reference sequence). Trimming pared 6 bases from V and 6 bases from J, leaving 9 bases between. The length of the CDR3 is 10 residues. CDR3 nucleotide sequence: TGCAGTGCCCAGCCGGGCGAGCAGTACTTC. It is translated as CSAQPGEQYF.

This chain uses TRBV18 with TRBJ2-5; D remains unclear. Germline values: CDR1 KGHSH, CDR2 LQKENI. V lost 0 bases to trimming and J lost 2 bases, with 7 bases between them. The CDR3 has 14 amino acids. In DNA form, the CDR3 reads TGTGCCAGCTCACCACCGGTCAGGCAAGAGACCCAGTACTTC. Translated: CASSPPVRQETQYF.

This chain uses TRBV5-1 with TRBJ2-3, with a possible D match to TRBD1 (6 bases). The germline gives CDR1 SGHRS, CDR2 YFSETQ. V was shortened by 3 bases and J by 2 bases, with 13 bases between the two germline ends. The CDR3 is 15 amino acids. This chain's CDR3 is CASSYQTGFTDTQYF. The CDR3 DNA follows: TGCGCCAGCAGCTACCAGACAGGTTTCACAGATACGCAGTATTTT.

This chain connects TRBV14 to TRBJ2-5; D call uncertain. This CDR3 has 15 amino acids. The germline V gene encodes CDR1 SGHDN and CDR2 FVKESK. Trimming left V 0 bases short and J 1 base short, with 9 bases between. DNA of the CDR3: TGTGCCAGCAGCCAAGATACGGGTGGCCAAGAGACCCAGTACTTC. Translation: CASSQDTGGQETQYF.

This clone was recorded once. This rearrangement joins TRBV27 to TRBJ2-7; 8 positions agree with TRBD2. The CDR3 is made up of 16 amino acids. Germline values: CDR1 MNHEY, CDR2 SMNVEV (reference sequence). Trimming removed 5 bases from V and 0 bases from J; junction bases left unmatched: 9. The CDR3 sequence is CASSPAGGITSYEQYF. The CDR3 DNA sequence: TGTGCCAGCAGTCCCGCGGGGGGTATTACCTCCTACGAGCAGTACTTC.

This chain uses TRBV19 with TRBJ2-2, with TRBD2 matching over 11 bases. Looked up from germline, CDR1 is LNHDA and CDR2 is SQIVND (reference sequence). The CDR3 contains 17 residues. After removal of 3 bases from V and 4 bases from J, the junction contained 7 bases not matched to a gene. CDR3 in amino acids: CASSILGLAGFTGELFF. DNA of the CDR3: TGTGCCAGTAGTATCCTCGGACTAGCGGGTTTCACCGGGGAGCTGTTTTTT.

Concerning this clone itself: At the DNA level, this CDR3 is encoded by other sequences in the same sample as well. The V and J genes are TRBV5-1 and TRBJ2-3; no clear D. With 0 bases removed from V and 3 bases from J, the gap between germline ends came to 8 bases. CDR1 SGHRS and CDR2 YFSETQ come from the germline V gene. The CDR3 is 14 residues long. The CDR3 reads CASSLGLVTDTQYF. The CDR3 bases are TGCGCCAGCAGCTTGGGGTTAGTGACAGATACGCAGTATTTT. The full variable domain, with the rest looked up from reference TRBV5-1 and TRBJ2-3, is KAGVTQTPRYLIKTRGQQVTLSCSPISGHRSVSWYQQTPGQGLQFLFEYFSETQRNKGNFPGRFSGRQFSNSRSEMNVSTLELGDSALYLCASSLGLVTDTQYFGPGTRLTVL.

The chain joins TRBV27 to TRBJ2-2; TRBD2 matches at 12 bases. V shed 6 bases and J 4 bases; nucleotides not matched to a gene: 9. This CDR3 has 17 amino acids. Germline V CDR1 and CDR2: MNHEY, SMNVEV (reference sequence). The CDR3 DNA follows: TGTGCCAGCAGCGGGATGGGGGGACTAGCGGGCACCGGGGAGCTGTTTTTT. It translates to CASSGMGGLAGTGELFF.